These 15 T cell receptor beta chains share one sample of origin, sequenced in a study of blood T cell repertoires in COVID-19. The repertoire was sequenced with immunoSEQ multiplex PCR; TCRdb's copy has only in-frame clones and lacks some. Among about 33,000 clones, 80% to 90% were seen once, and the ten largest hold approximately 20%. Source material: peripheral blood. These receptor sequences come from a man between 65 and 80 years old with acute or convalescent COVID-19.

This sequence joins TRBV6-2 or TRBV6-3 and TRBJ2-5; 8 bases line up with TRBD1. This CDR3 spans 16 amino acids. Germline CDR1 is MNHEY and CDR2 is SVGEGT. The V and J ends lost 2 bases and 3 bases, in that order; junction bases with no gene match: 8. The DNA for the CDR3 is TGTGCCAGCAGTTACCCGCCGGGACAGGAAAAAGAGACCCAGTACTTC. The encoded protein is CASSYPPGQEKETQYF.

The CDR3 nucleotides read TGTGCCAGCAGTAAACAGGTGTGGCCTAACTATGGCTACACCTTC. This translates into CASSKQVWPNYGYTF. The chain recombines TRBV27 with TRBJ1-2, with D tentatively TRBD1 (5 bases). The germline CDR1 and CDR2 sequences are MNHEY and SMNVEV (reference sequence). The V and J ends lost 5 bases and 0 bases respectively, with 13 bases between them. The CDR3 contains 15 residues.

This clone has a handful of counts. The chain joins TRBV6-2 or TRBV6-3 to TRBJ2-7; 10 nucleotides match TRBD1. There are 15 residues in the CDR3. CDR1 is MNHEY, CDR2 SVGEGT, per germline. Germline trimming cut 6 bases from V and 0 bases from J; bases unmatched to any gene: 5. The CDR3, as DNA: TGTGCCAGCAGCAGACAGGGGGCGAGCTCCTACGAGCAGTACTTC. Translated: CASSRQGASSYEQYF.

J is TRBJ1-2 and V is TRBV18, with 9 bases matching TRBD1. V shed 6 bases and J 6 bases; nucleotides not matched to a gene: 8. Germline CDR1 and CDR2: KGHSH and LQKENI. This CDR3 is 14 amino acids long. CDR3 region: CASSILGQGDGYTF. The DNA for the CDR3 is TGTGCCAGCTCCATTTTGGGACAGGGAGATGGCTACACCTTC. Full variable domain (remainder filled in from reference TRBV18 and TRBJ1-2): NAGVMQNPRHLVRRRGQEARLRCSPMKGHSHVYWYRQLPEEGLKFMVYLQKENIIDESGMPKERFSAEFPKEGPSILRIQQVVRGDSAAYFCASSILGQGDGYTFGSGTRLTVV.

The J gene is TRBJ2-1, the V gene TRBV5-6; 11 bases fit TRBD2. J lost 6 bases, V lost 1 base, and 6 bases had no gene match. The CDR3 spans 16 residues. From germline, CDR1 is SGHDT and CDR2 YYEEEE. CDR3 DNA sequence: TGTGCCAGCAGCTTGAGGGCTAGCGGGAGGTTCAATGAGCAGTTCTTC. Protein: CASSLRASGRFNEQFF. Drawing the rest from reference TRBV5-6 and TRBJ2-1, the complete variable domain is DAGVTQSPTHLIKTRGQQVTLRCSPKSGHDTVSWYQQALGQGPQFIFQYYEEEERQRGNFPDRFSGHQFPNYSSELNVNALLLGDSALYLCASSLRASGRFNEQFFGPGTRLTVL.

The V gene is TRBV14, the J gene TRBJ1-2; D is possibly TRBD1 (5 bases). The length of the CDR3 is 17 residues. With 4 bases removed from V and 4 bases from J, the gap between germline ends came to 22 bases. Germline lookup yields CDR1 SGHDN and CDR2 FVKESK. This CDR3 reads CASSPREGWERSYGYTF. The CDR3 DNA reads as TGTGCCAGCAGCCCCAGGGAGGGTTGGGAACGGAGCTATGGCTACACCTTC.

This chain uses TRBV10-2 with TRBJ2-1; a possible D gene is TRBD1 (5 bases). This CDR3 contains 12 residues. CDR1 WSHSY and CDR2 SAAADI come from the germline V gene. Trimming removed 10 bases at V and 4 bases at J, with 11 bases between. The CDR3 coding sequence is TGCGCCACCAAAAGACAGTACAATGAGCAGTTCTTC. Translated, it gives CATKRQYNEQFF.

This chain links TRBV4-3 with TRBJ1-1; unclear D gene. Trimming pared 8 bases from V and 2 bases from J, leaving 9 bases between. Germline CDR1 and CDR2: LGHNA and YSLEER. The CDR3 consists of 12 residues. CDR3 protein: CASPQSNTEAFF. The CDR3 bases are TGCGCCAGCCCACAGAGTAACACTGAAGCTTTCTTT.

V and J are TRBV5-5 and TRBJ1-1; a possible D gene is TRBD1 (5 bases). CDR3 length: 14 amino acids. Trimming took off 4 bases at V and 2 bases at J, with 12 bases between the two ends. CDR1 and CDR2 from the germline V gene are SGHKS and YYEKEE (reference sequence). CDR3 loop: CASSVDRPNTEAFF. The CDR3 nucleotides read TGTGCCAGCAGCGTTGACAGACCCAACACTGAAGCTTTCTTT.

The V gene is TRBV5-4, the J gene TRBJ2-7; 10 nucleotides match TRBD1. This CDR3 region has 13 residues. In germline, CDR1 is SGHNT, CDR2 YYREEE (reference sequence). Trimming at V came to 4 bases and at J to 5 bases, leaving 3 bases not matched to a gene. The CDR3 bases are TGTGCCAGCAGCCGGGACAGGGGCGACGAGCAGTACTTC. Its protein is CASSRDRGDEQYF.

The rearrangement links TRBV19 to TRBJ1-2; weak D call: TRBD1 (5 bases). Germline-derived CDR1 and CDR2 are LNHDA and SQIVND (reference sequence). This CDR3 has 13 residues. Trimming removed 6 bases at V and 6 bases at J, with 14 bases between. The CDR3 loop is CASRIGGSDGYTF. The CDR3 DNA is TGTGCCAGTAGGATCGGGGGATCCGATGGCTACACCTTC.

CDR3 sequence reads: CASSEMAGGRGSQFF. The CDR3 DNA is TGTGCCAGCAGTGAAATGGCGGGAGGGCGGGGCTCGCAGTTCTTC. The J gene is TRBJ2-1, the V gene TRBV2; 9 bases are a match to TRBD2. The CDR3 spans 15 residues. V lost 2 bases to trimming and J lost 12 bases; unmatched junction nucleotides: 11. Looked up from germline, CDR1 is SNHLY and CDR2 is FYNNEI.

This chain joins TRBV3-1 (or the pseudogene TRBV3-2) and TRBJ2-3; TRBD2 might be the D (6 bases). Germline V gene lookup returns CDR1 LGHDT and CDR2 YNNKEL (reference sequence). This CDR3 region has 17 residues. V shed 4 bases and J shed 4 bases, with 21 bases lying between them. The CDR3 DNA reads TGTGCCAGCAGCCCAACCGCCGGGACGCGGGGCCCAGATACGCAGTATTTT. This gives the protein CASSPTAGTRGPDTQYF.

The V and J genes are TRBV19 and TRBJ2-5; the match to TRBD1 covers 7 bases. The length of the CDR3 is 13 residues. Germline-derived CDR1 and CDR2 are LNHDA and SQIVND (reference sequence). Germline trimming cut 8 bases from V and 8 bases from J; bases unmatched to any gene: 11. CDR3 protein: CASSGQPSSTQYF. CDR3 in DNA: TGTGCCAGTTCGGGACAGCCGAGTAGTACCCAGTACTTC.

This chain uses TRBV6-6 with TRBJ2-3; D is possibly TRBD2 (5 bases). The CDR3 is made up of 14 amino acids. The ends were cut back, 0 bases at V and 4 bases at J, with 8 bases in the middle. Germline CDR1 is MNHNY and CDR2 is SVGAGI (reference sequence). The CDR3 sequence is CASSYSFGADTQYF. In nucleotides, the CDR3 is TGTGCCAGCAGTTACTCCTTCGGGGCAGATACGCAGTATTTT.